Sequencing of this T cell receptor (beta chain) was carried out in a study of PD-1 blockade in classical Hodgkin lymphoma. Here immunoSEQ multiplex PCR was the method, and the copy in TCRdb shows in-frame clones only, minus some. The sample yields roughly 41,000 clones, around 90% seen once. Regarding this clone: Its target is unknown.

Whole-study results and caveats: It was reported that newly diagnosed patients had less baseline TCR diversity than healthy donors. Patients with an early start, nivolumab under 1 year after ASCT, were excluded. By cycle point C4D1, TCR diversity had risen significantly in CD4+ cells (but not CD8+ cells).

Germline values: CDR1 MNHNS, CDR2 SASEGT. The CDR3 runs to 14 residues. V lost 1 base and J lost 4, with 10 bases in between. Following autologous stem cell transplantation, relapse occurred in every patient, and exposure to brentuximab vedotin varied. Best outcomes ranged across complete response, partial response and progressive disease. The sample was peripheral blood mononuclear cells (PBMCs), taken before the second cycle of nivolumab. The TCR was taken from a human donor with classical Hodgkin lymphoma. The chain uses TRBV6-1 and TRBJ1-2; possibly TRBD1 for D (5 bases). The DNA of the CDR3 is TGTGCCAGCAGTGAAGTCGGGACGGGCTATGGCTACACCTTC. Its translation: CASSEVGTGYGYTF.